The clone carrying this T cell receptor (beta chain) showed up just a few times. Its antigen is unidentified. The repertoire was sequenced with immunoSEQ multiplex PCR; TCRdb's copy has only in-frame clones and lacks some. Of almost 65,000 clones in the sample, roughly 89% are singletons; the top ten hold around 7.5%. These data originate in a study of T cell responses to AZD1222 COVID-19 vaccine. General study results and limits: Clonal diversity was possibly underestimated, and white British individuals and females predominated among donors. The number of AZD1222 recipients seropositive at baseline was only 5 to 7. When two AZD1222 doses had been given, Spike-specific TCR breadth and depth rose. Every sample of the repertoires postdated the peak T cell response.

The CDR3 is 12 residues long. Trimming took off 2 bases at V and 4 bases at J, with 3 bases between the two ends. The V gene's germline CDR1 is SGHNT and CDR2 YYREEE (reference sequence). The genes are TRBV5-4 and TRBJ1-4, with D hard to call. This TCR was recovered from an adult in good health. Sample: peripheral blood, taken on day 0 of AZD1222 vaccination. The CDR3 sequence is CASSFGNEKLFF. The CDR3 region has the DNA TGTGCCAGCAGCTTCGGTAATGAAAAACTGTTTTTT.